This entry lists 28 T cell receptor beta chains sequenced from one sample in a study of TIL therapy for anti-PD-1-resistant metastatic lung cancer. The time point is: pre-treatment sample, taken before nivolumab and TIL therapy. The immunoSEQ assay was v3. Here immunoSEQ multiplex PCR was the method, and the copy in TCRdb shows in-frame clones only, minus some. Of under 60,000 clones detected, just over 85% appear once; the ten largest clones hold about 5%. The sequencing here drew on blood, taken at baseline. The source is a person between 25 and 79 years old with non-small cell lung cancer.

In its sample, this clone was seen once. V is TRBV28 and J is TRBJ2-6, with 7 bases that match TRBD1. Germline CDR1 is MDHEN and CDR2 is SYDVKM. The V and J ends lost 7 bases and 0 bases, in that order; junction bases with no gene match: 12. This CDR3 is 18 amino acids long. CDR3 protein: CASKPPGQAISGANVLTF. The CDR3 nucleotides are TGTGCCAGCAAACCACCAGGACAGGCTATCTCTGGGGCCAACGTCCTGACTTTC.

The genes are TRBV27 and TRBJ1-4; no clear D gene. V dropped 6 bases and J dropped 7 bases, with 9 bases sitting between them. Germline V gene lookup returns CDR1 MNHEY and CDR2 SMNVEV (reference sequence). The CDR3 totals 12 residues. As DNA, the CDR3 is TGTGCCAGCAGGAAGTCAGGTGAAAAACTGTTTTTT. It codes for CASRKSGEKLFF.

By its share, this clone is medium-sized (0.01 to 0.1%). J is TRBJ1-1 and V is TRBV23-1; D is ambiguous. TRBV23-1 is an ORF, with its function uncertain. With 7 bases removed from V and 3 bases from J, the gap between germline ends came to 12 bases. The CDR3 length is 13 residues. Written as DNA, the CDR3 is TGCGCCAGCATCTTGGGTAGTTACACTGAAGCTTTCTTT. It yields the protein CASILGSYTEAFF.

This sequence joins TRBV13 and TRBJ1-4; D is uncertain. The germline V and J ends were trimmed by 5 bases and 10 bases, with 11 bases remaining between them. In germline, CDR1 is PRHDT, CDR2 FYEKMQ (reference sequence). The CDR3 consists of 12 residues. For the CDR3, the DNA is TGTGCCAGCAGCCCCCCGGTTGGAAAACTGTTTTTT. Amino acids: CASSPPVGKLFF. Full variable domain (outside the CDR3, taken from reference TRBV13 and TRBJ1-4): AAGVIQSPRHLIKEKRETATLKCYPIPRHDTVYWYQQGPGQDPQFLISFYEKMQSDKGSIPDRFSAQQFSDYHSELNMSSLELGDSALYFCASSPPVGKLFFGSGTQLSVL.

The chain combines TRBV19 with TRBJ2-7; the D gene is possibly TRBD1 (7 bases). This CDR3 contains 15 residues. The V and J ends lost 4 bases and 0 bases respectively, with 13 bases between them. Germline V CDR1 and CDR2: LNHDA, SQIVND (reference sequence). The CDR3 region is CASSKGAGPSYEQYF. Here the CDR3 DNA reads TGTGCCAGTAGTAAGGGGGCGGGACCCTCCTACGAGCAGTACTTC.

This clone has just a few counts. The rearrangement uses TRBV19 and TRBJ1-5; D perhaps matches TRBD1 (5 bases). CDR3 length equals 15 residues. The germline CDR1 and CDR2 sequences are LNHDA and SQIVND (reference sequence). Deletions cut 9 bases from V and 3 bases from J, with 18 bases between. This chain's CDR3 is CASSNPSGPNQPQHF. The CDR3 DNA is TGTGCCAGCTCTAATCCGTCAGGGCCCAATCAGCCCCAGCATTTT.

The chain uses TRBV24-1 and TRBJ2-2; 12 bases are a match to TRBD1. The germline V gene has CDR1 KGHDR and CDR2 SFDVKD. The J segment lost 5 bases and the V segment lost 2 bases, leaving 8 bases of the junction unmatched. The CDR3 sequence is 18 residues long. The CDR3 bases are TGTGCCACCAGTGATTCCGGGACAGGGGGCGCTGGGACCGGGGAGCTGTTTTTT. Translated, it gives CATSDSGTGGAGTGELFF.

The chain combines TRBV5-6 with TRBJ1-2; D not certain. This CDR3 region has 15 residues. V lost 2 bases, J lost 0 bases, and 11 bases lay in between. The germline gives CDR1 SGHDT, CDR2 YYEEEE. CDR3 region: CASSLLSGTNYGYTF. The CDR3 nucleotides read TGTGCCAGCAGCTTATTGTCCGGGACTAACTATGGCTACACCTTC.

The chain combines TRBV6-1 with TRBJ1-5, with 7 bases aligning to TRBD1. V gave up 3 bases and J gave up 1 base; unmatched junction bases: 6. Per the germline V gene, CDR1 is MNHNS and CDR2 is SASEGT. CDR3 length equals 16 residues. As DNA, the CDR3 is TGTGCCAGCAGTGATCATACAGGGGTAAGCAATCAGCCCCAGCATTTT. Translating it yields CASSDHTGVSNQPQHF.

The V and J genes are TRBV18 and TRBJ2-5; D uncertain. CDR1 and CDR2 (germline): KGHSH, LQKENI. V lost 0 bases, J lost 3 bases, and 8 bases lay in between. The CDR3 loop spans 14 amino acids. CDR3 nucleotides: TGTGCCAGCTCACCACCTGGTCGAAAAGAGACCCAGTACTTC. Its translation is CASSPPGRKETQYF.

The J gene is TRBJ1-1, the V gene TRBV5-6; D is possibly TRBD1 (6 bases). The germline CDR1 and CDR2 sequences are SGHDT and YYEEEE. The germline V and J ends were trimmed by 0 bases and 1 base, with 10 bases remaining between them. The CDR3 totals 15 residues. CDR3 sequence reads: CASSLEGVPNTEAFF. CDR3 coding DNA: TGTGCCAGCAGCTTGGAGGGGGTTCCGAACACTGAAGCTTTCTTT.

The chain carries TRBV3-1 (or the pseudogene TRBV3-2) and TRBJ2-7; 9 bases align to TRBD1. This CDR3 region has 14 residues. The trim removed 2 bases at V and 10 bases at J, leaving 9 bases unmatched. From germline, CDR1 is LGHDT and CDR2 YNNKEL (reference sequence). The CDR3 region has the DNA TGTGCCAGCAGCCAAAGGGACAGGGACAGGTTACAGTACTTC. This sequence encodes CASSQRDRDRLQYF.

This chain connects TRBV18 to TRBJ2-5; D gene ambiguous. V was clipped by 0 bases and J by 3 bases, with 5 bases between them. Germline values: CDR1 KGHSH, CDR2 LQKENI. The CDR3 length is 13 residues. The CDR3 protein is CASSPPLEETQYF. The CDR3 DNA is TGTGCCAGCTCACCACCGCTAGAAGAGACCCAGTACTTC. The full variable domain, its missing parts supplied by reference TRBV18 and TRBJ2-5, is NAGVMQNPRHLVRRRGQEARLRCSPMKGHSHVYWYRQLPEEGLKFMVYLQKENIIDESGMPKERFSAEFPKEGPSILRIQQVVRGDSAAYFCASSPPLEETQYFGPGTRLLVL.

The chain combines TRBV19 with TRBJ2-3; 8 bases are shared with TRBD2. Trimming at V came to 3 bases and at J to 0 bases, leaving 5 bases not matched to a gene. The CDR3 extends over 16 amino acids. Germline V gives CDR1 LNHDA, CDR2 SQIVND (reference sequence). CDR3 nucleotide sequence: TGTGCCAGTAGTATTGGACTAGCCATGAGCACAGATACGCAGTATTTT. It encodes CASSIGLAMSTDTQYF.

The rearrangement joins TRBV9 to TRBJ2-4; 9 nucleotides line up with TRBD2. Trimming at V came to 3 bases and at J to 0 bases, leaving 4 bases not matched to a gene. The CDR3 sequence is 16 residues long. Germline V gene data show CDR1 as SGDLS and CDR2 as YYNGEE. CDR3 residues: CASSGSGGLAKNIQYF. CDR3 sequence (DNA): TGTGCCAGCAGCGGTAGCGGGGGCCTAGCCAAAAACATTCAGTACTTC.

In its sample, this clone was seen once. The chain is built from TRBV9 and TRBJ1-5; 9 bases are shared with TRBD1. Trimming took 3 bases from V and 2 from J; bases not matched to a gene: 15. The CDR3 length is 19 residues. Germline V gene lookup returns CDR1 SGDLS and CDR2 YYNGEE. CDR3: CASSAKWRTGVVCNQPQHF. The CDR3 nucleotides read TGTGCCAGCAGCGCAAAATGGAGGACAGGGGTCGTTTGCAATCAGCCCCAGCATTTT.

V usage is TRBV5-1 and J usage is TRBJ1-1, with D perhaps TRBD1 (5 bases). CDR3 length: 16 residues. CDR1 is SGHRS, CDR2 YFSETQ, per germline. V lost 0 bases and J lost 0, with 12 bases in between. The CDR3 sequence: CASSLDGGRMNTEAFF. In nucleotides, the CDR3 is TGCGCCAGCAGCTTGGACGGGGGAAGGATGAACACTGAAGCTTTCTTT.

The rearrangement links TRBV24-1 to TRBJ1-6; D uncertain. The germline V gene encodes CDR1 KGHDR and CDR2 SFDVKD. The CDR3 consists of 14 residues. Deletions cut 7 bases from V and 0 bases from J, with 6 bases between. The CDR3 protein is CATSPSSYNSPLHF. The CDR3 region has the DNA TGTGCCACCAGCCCTAGCTCCTATAATTCACCCCTCCACTTT.

This clone was seen just once. The rearrangement uses TRBV5-6 and TRBJ1-1; D not resolved. Germline V CDR1 and CDR2: SGHDT, YYEEEE. This CDR3 has 16 residues. The V gene lost 3 bases and the J gene lost 4 bases, with 19 bases spanning the gap. CDR3 sequence: CASSWWENSRSTEAFF. The CDR3 bases are TGTGCCAGCAGCTGGTGGGAGAACAGTAGGTCCACTGAAGCTTTCTTT.

The chain has TRBV6-5 and TRBJ2-7, with TRBD1 identical over 8 bases. The CDR3 runs 15 residues. J was trimmed by 1 base and V by 2 bases; bases with no gene match: 4. Germline lookup yields CDR1 MNHEY and CDR2 SVGAGI. This chain's CDR3 is CASSYGQGTSYEQYF. CDR3 coding DNA: TGTGCCAGCAGTTACGGACAGGGAACTTCCTACGAGCAGTACTTC.

Points on this clone: Other DNA sequences in this specimen translate into the identical CDR3. The chain has TRBV4-2 and TRBJ2-7, with 7 nucleotides matching TRBD1. The CDR3 loop spans 14 amino acids. Germline V CDR1 and CDR2: LGHNA, YNFKEQ. With 0 bases clipped from V and 3 bases from J, the junction kept 2 bases outside the gene matches. CDR3 bases: TGTGCCAGCAGCCAAGATTCAGGGGGCTACGAGCAGTACTTC. Protein: CASSQDSGGYEQYF.

This clone came up once. The chain uses TRBV12-3 or TRBV12-4 and TRBJ2-7, with TRBD1 as a possible D gene (5 bases). Deletions cut 1 base from V and 4 bases from J, with 8 bases between. The CDR3 sequence is 13 residues long. CDR3 loop: CASSLGRAYEQYF. The CDR3 DNA sequence: TGTGCCAGCAGTTTAGGCAGGGCTTACGAGCAGTACTTC.

The genes are TRBV19 and TRBJ1-3; D ambiguous. The CDR3 is made up of 12 amino acids. Germline values: CDR1 LNHDA, CDR2 SQIVND (reference sequence). V lost 9 bases and J 0 bases, leaving 6 bases between the germline ends. The CDR3 spells CASRDSGNTIYF. The DNA of the CDR3 is TGTGCCAGCCGAGACTCTGGAAACACCATATATTTT.

The chain employs TRBV5-5 and TRBJ1-6; no clear D. Trimming removed 4 bases at V and 8 bases at J, with 10 bases between. The V gene's germline CDR1 is SGHKS and CDR2 YYEKEE (reference sequence). There are 13 residues in the CDR3. CDR3: CASSITGDSPLHF. CDR3 nucleotide sequence: TGTGCCAGCAGCATCACCGGGGATTCACCCCTCCACTTT.

There are a few counts of this clone. The chain couples TRBV6-2 or TRBV6-3 to TRBJ2-7; 7 bases agree with TRBD1. The CDR3 contains 16 residues. Germline V gene data show CDR1 as MNHEY and CDR2 as SVGEGT. After removal of 5 bases from V and 0 bases from J, the junction contained 10 bases not matched to a gene. Here the CDR3 DNA reads TGTGCCAGCAGTGATGACCTCCGGGACAGCTCCTACGAGCAGTACTTC. This codes for CASSDDLRDSSYEQYF.

The chain recombines TRBV6-5 with TRBJ2-7; 9 nucleotides agree with TRBD2. Germline V CDR1 and CDR2: MNHEY, SVGAGI. Trimming at V came to 10 bases and at J to 1 base, leaving 5 bases not matched to a gene. The CDR3 contains 13 residues. The CDR3 DNA sequence: TGTGCCACATTAGCGGGAGAGTCCTACGAGCAGTACTTC. Translation gives CATLAGESYEQYF.

The chain combines TRBV29-1 with TRBJ1-1; 8 bases line up with TRBD1. The CDR3 totals 15 residues. Germline V lookup: CDR1 SQVTM, CDR2 ANQGSEA. The J segment lost 1 base and the V segment lost 4 bases, leaving 8 bases of the junction unmatched. The CDR3 nucleotides read TGCAGCGTTGCAGACAGGGGTGGGGGGAACACTGAAGCTTTCTTT. Encoded protein: CSVADRGGGNTEAFF.

The chain uses TRBV7-9 and TRBJ2-3; the match to TRBD1 covers 7 bases. V was pared by 1 base and J by 8 bases, with 9 bases of the junction left unmatched. Per germline, CDR1 SEHNR and CDR2 FQNEAQ (reference sequence). The CDR3 runs to 15 residues. In DNA form, the CDR3 reads TGTGCCAGCAGCTTAGAGGGACAGCCGAGTGTTACGCAGTATTTT. Translation gives CASSLEGQPSVTQYF.